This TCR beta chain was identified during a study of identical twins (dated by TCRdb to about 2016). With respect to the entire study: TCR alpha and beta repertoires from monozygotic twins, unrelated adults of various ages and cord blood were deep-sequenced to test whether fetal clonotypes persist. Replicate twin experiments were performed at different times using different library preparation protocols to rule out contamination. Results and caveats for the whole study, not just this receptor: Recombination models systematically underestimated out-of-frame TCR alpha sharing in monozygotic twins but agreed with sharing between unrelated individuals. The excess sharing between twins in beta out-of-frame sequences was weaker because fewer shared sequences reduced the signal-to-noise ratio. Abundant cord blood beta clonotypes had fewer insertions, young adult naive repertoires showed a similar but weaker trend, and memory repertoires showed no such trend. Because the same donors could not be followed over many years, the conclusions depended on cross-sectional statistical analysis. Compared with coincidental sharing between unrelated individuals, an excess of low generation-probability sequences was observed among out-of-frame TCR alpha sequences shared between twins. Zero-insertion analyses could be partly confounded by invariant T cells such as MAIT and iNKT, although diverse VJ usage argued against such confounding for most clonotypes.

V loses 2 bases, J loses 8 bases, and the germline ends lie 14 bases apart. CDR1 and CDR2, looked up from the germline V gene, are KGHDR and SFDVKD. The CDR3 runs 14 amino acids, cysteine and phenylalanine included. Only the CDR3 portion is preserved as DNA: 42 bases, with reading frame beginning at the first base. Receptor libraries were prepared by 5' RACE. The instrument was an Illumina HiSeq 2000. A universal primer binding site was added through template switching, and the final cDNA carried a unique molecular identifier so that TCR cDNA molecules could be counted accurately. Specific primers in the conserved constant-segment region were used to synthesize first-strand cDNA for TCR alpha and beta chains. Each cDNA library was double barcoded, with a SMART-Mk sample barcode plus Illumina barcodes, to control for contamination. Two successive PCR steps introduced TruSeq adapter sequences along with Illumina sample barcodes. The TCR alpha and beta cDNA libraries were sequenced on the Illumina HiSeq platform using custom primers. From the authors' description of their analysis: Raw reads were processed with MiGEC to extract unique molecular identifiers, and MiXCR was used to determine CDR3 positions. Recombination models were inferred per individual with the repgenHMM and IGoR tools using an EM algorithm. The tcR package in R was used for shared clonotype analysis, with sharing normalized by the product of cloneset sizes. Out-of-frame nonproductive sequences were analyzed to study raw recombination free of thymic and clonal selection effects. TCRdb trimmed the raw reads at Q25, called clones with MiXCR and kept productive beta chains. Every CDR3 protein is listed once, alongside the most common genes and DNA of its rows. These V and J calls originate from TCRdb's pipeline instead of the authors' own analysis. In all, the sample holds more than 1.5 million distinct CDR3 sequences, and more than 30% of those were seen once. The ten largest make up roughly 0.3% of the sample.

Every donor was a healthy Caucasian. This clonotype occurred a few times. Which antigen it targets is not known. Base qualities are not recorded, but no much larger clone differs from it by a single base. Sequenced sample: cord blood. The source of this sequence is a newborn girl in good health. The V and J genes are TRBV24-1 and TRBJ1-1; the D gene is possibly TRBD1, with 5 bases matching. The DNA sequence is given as TGTGCCACCAGTGATTCTTTGGTCCAGGGAGAAGCTTTCTTT. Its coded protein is CATSDSLVQGEAFF.